This TCR beta chain was found in a study of early T cells in non-severe SARS-CoV-2 infection. This clonotype was recorded at least ten times. Per the germline V gene, CDR1 is MDHEN and CDR2 is SYDVKM. The CDR3 runs to 15 residues. Trimming removed 4 bases at V and 3 bases at J, with 15 bases between. In TCRdb, the 5' RACE reads were re-called with MiXCR into one record per CDR3 protein. The repertoire holds around 40,000 distinct CDR3 sequences, with 5.5% to 7% as singletons. The receptor's source is an adult who was a healthcare worker with PCR-confirmed SARS-CoV-2 infection or an uninfected control (not recorded which). The specimen was whole blood. The rearrangement uses TRBV28 and TRBJ2-5, with D tentatively TRBD1 or TRBD2 (6 bases each). The CDR3 nucleotides read TGTGCCAGCAGTTCCTCCGTAGGGGGGAAAGAGACCCAGTACTTC. Protein product: CASSSSVGGKETQYF. The complete variable domain, with remaining parts taken from reference TRBV28 and TRBJ2-5, reads DVKVTQSSRYLVKRTGEKVFLECVQDMDHENMFWYRQDPGLGLRLIYFSYDVKMKEKGDIPEGYSVSREKKERFSLILESASTNQTSMYLCASSSSVGGKETQYFGPGTRLLVL.